The 28 T cell receptor beta chains reported below all come from one sample, sequenced in a study of cytomegalovirus exposure and HLA in healthy donors. Amplification used 60 Vbeta primers and 13 Jbeta primers. Profiled with immunoSEQ multiplex PCR; TCRdb holds only in-frame clones, not every one. In all, the sample yields roughly 190,000 clones. Sequencing was performed on PBMCs. Every receptor here comes from a woman younger than 35 in good health and CMV-seropositive.

V gene TRBV5-6 combines with J gene TRBJ2-1; TRBD2 is a possible D gene (6 bases). CDR3 size: 16 residues. The germline V gene has CDR1 SGHDT and CDR2 YYEEEE. V lost 2 bases to trimming and J lost 1 base, with 13 bases between them. DNA for the CDR3: TGTGCCAGCAGCTTCATCGGGAGAGGTTCCTACAATGAGCAGTTCTTC. This sequence encodes CASSFIGRGSYNEQFF.

The rearrangement uses TRBV5-1 and TRBJ2-3; a possible D gene is TRBD1 (6 bases). V was trimmed by 3 bases and J by 1 base, leaving 12 bases between them. The CDR3 spans 15 residues. The germline CDR1 and CDR2 sequences are SGHRS and YFSETQ. The CDR3: CASSSQGVGTDTQYF. As DNA, the CDR3 is TGCGCCAGCAGCTCACAGGGTGTGGGCACAGATACGCAGTATTTT.

In nucleotides, the CDR3 is TGTGCCAGCAGCCCACCTGGACAGGGGGCCGACGAGCAGTACTTC. This codes for CASSPPGQGADEQYF. V and J are TRBV5-4 and TRBJ2-7; 11 positions agree with TRBD1. The germline gives CDR1 SGHNT, CDR2 YYREEE (reference sequence). After removal of 4 bases from V and 5 bases from J, the junction contained 8 bases not matched to a gene. This CDR3 has 15 residues.

This chain connects TRBV14 to TRBJ2-7; TRBD2 agrees at 12 bases. Germline V gene data show CDR1 as SGHDN and CDR2 as FVKESK. V trimming: 3 bases; J trimming: 3 bases; junction bases outside the gene matches: 12. The CDR3 consists of 18 residues. The CDR3 here is CASSHRGLAGMSRYEQYF. DNA for the CDR3: TGTGCCAGCAGCCACCGGGGACTAGCGGGTATGAGTCGCTACGAGCAGTACTTC.

This rearrangement joins TRBV13 to TRBJ2-1; 8 nucleotides agree with TRBD2. J lost 9 bases, V lost 5 bases, and 15 bases had no gene match. CDR1 PRHDT and CDR2 FYEKMQ come from the germline V gene (reference sequence). This CDR3 is 16 amino acids long. In DNA form, the CDR3 reads TGTGCCAGCAGCCCGACTCTGGGACTAGATGAGGCTGAGCAGTTCTTC. This encodes CASSPTLGLDEAEQFF.

CDR3 in DNA: TGCGCCAGCAGCTTAACAGGTGGAATGAACACTGAAGCTTTCTTT. Translating gives CASSLTGGMNTEAFF. The chain combines TRBV5-1 with TRBJ1-1, with a weak D call TRBD1 (5 bases). V lost 2 bases to trimming and J lost 0 bases, with 11 bases between them. This CDR3 is 15 amino acids long. Germline values: CDR1 SGHRS, CDR2 YFSETQ. Using reference TRBV5-1 and TRBJ1-1 for the parts outside the CDR3, the full variable domain is KAGVTQTPRYLIKTRGQQVTLSCSPISGHRSVSWYQQTPGQGLQFLFEYFSETQRNKGNFPGRFSGRQFSNSRSEMNVSTLELGDSALYLCASSLTGGMNTEAFFGQGTRLTVV.

The chain carries TRBV5-8 and TRBJ1-2; D unresolved. Germline lookup yields CDR1 SGHTS and CDR2 YDEGEE. V dropped 1 base and J dropped 0 bases, with 4 bases sitting between them. CDR3 length: 13 amino acids. The CDR3: CASSLQTNYGYTF. CDR3 coding DNA: TGTGCCAGCAGCTTGCAGACTAACTATGGCTACACCTTC.

The CDR3 is CASSEGFYGYTF. CDR3 bases: TGTGCCAGCAGCGAGGGGTTCTATGGCTACACCTTC. The V call is TRBV9, the J call TRBJ1-2; D may be TRBD1 (5 bases). The CDR3 totals 12 residues. The V gene's germline CDR1 is SGDLS and CDR2 YYNGEE. Trimming removed 3 bases from V and 4 bases from J, with 7 bases in between.

Points on this clone: The sample contains more than one DNA sequence encoding this CDR3. V usage is TRBV5-1 and J usage is TRBJ1-1; 7 nucleotides line up with TRBD1. The junction had 1 base not matched to a gene; V was cut back by 4 bases and J by 4 bases. The germline gives CDR1 SGHRS, CDR2 YFSETQ. This CDR3 contains 12 residues. The CDR3 DNA is TGCGCCAGCAGCCGGGACAGCACTGAAGCTTTCTTT. Amino acids: CASSRDSTEAFF.

The chain uses TRBV9 and TRBJ2-2; perhaps TRBD1 as D (5 bases). The CDR3 has 16 amino acids. Germline-derived CDR1 and CDR2 are SGDLS and YYNGEE. V dropped 4 bases and J dropped 0 bases, with 13 bases sitting between them. CDR3 DNA: TGTGCCAGCAGCCCCTACTGGACAACGAACACCGGGGAGCTGTTTTTT. It specifies CASSPYWTTNTGELFF.

The V call is TRBV19, the J call TRBJ1-1; D is undetermined. Germline V gives CDR1 LNHDA, CDR2 SQIVND (reference sequence). The CDR3 contains 15 residues. Trimming removed 0 bases from V and 7 bases from J, with 15 bases in between. DNA of the CDR3: TGTGCCAGTAGTATAGATCCCGACGGGAGAGGTGAAGCTTTCTTT. Protein sequence: CASSIDPDGRGEAFF.

The chain combines TRBV19 with TRBJ2-7; 7 nucleotides align to TRBD1. The CDR3 sequence is 14 residues long. J was trimmed by 6 bases and V by 7 bases; bases with no gene match: 12. CDR1 is LNHDA and CDR2 is SQIVND in the germline V gene (reference sequence). CDR3 region: CASTKDRASVEQYF. The CDR3 nucleotides are TGTGCCAGTACCAAAGACAGGGCCTCGGTCGAGCAGTACTTC.

The V call is TRBV6-6, the J call TRBJ1-2; D is unclear. Per germline, CDR1 MNHNY and CDR2 SVGAGI (reference sequence). The CDR3 is 13 amino acids. V dropped 4 bases and J dropped 2 bases, with 8 bases sitting between them. The CDR3 loop reads CASSFGMNYGYTF. The CDR3 DNA follows: TGTGCCAGCAGTTTCGGGATGAACTATGGCTACACCTTC.

V gene TRBV6-1 combines with J gene TRBJ1-6; 10 nucleotides match TRBD1. The germline gives CDR1 MNHNS, CDR2 SASEGT. V was clipped by 6 bases and J by 10 bases; unmatched bases: 6. The CDR3 consists of 14 residues. This CDR3 reads CASRRDRGESPLHF. Here the CDR3 DNA reads TGTGCCAGCAGGCGGGACAGGGGCGAATCACCCCTCCACTTT.

The genes are TRBV10-3 and TRBJ2-5, with D possibly matching TRBD2 (7 bases). With 0 bases removed from V and 4 bases from J, the gap between germline ends came to 15 bases. CDR3 size: 16 residues. Germline assignment: CDR1 ENHRY and CDR2 SYGVKD. The CDR3, as DNA: TGTGCCATCAGTGAGTCTGCCGGGGGGCTCTCAGAGACCCAGTACTTC. The encoded protein is CAISESAGGLSETQYF.

The chain joins TRBV4-2 to TRBJ1-2; no clear D. Germline CDR1 reads LGHNA; CDR2 reads YNFKEQ. V gave up 1 base and J gave up 11 bases, with 14 bases separating them. The CDR3 consists of 13 residues. The CDR3 protein is CASSQVGVGGYTF. Here the CDR3 DNA reads TGTGCCAGCAGCCAAGTTGGCGTTGGCGGGTACACCTTC.

The chain links TRBV7-8 to TRBJ2-5, with 8 bases lining up with TRBD2. V shed 4 bases and J 0 bases; nucleotides not matched to a gene: 10. The V gene's germline CDR1 is SGHVS and CDR2 FQNEAQ. The CDR3 contains 17 residues. The DNA of the CDR3 is TGTGCCAGCAGCTCGCTTGGGACTAGTCCCTACCAAGAGACCCAGTACTTC. It encodes CASSSLGTSPYQETQYF. Using reference TRBV7-8 and TRBJ2-5 for the parts outside the CDR3, the full variable domain is GAGVSQSPRYKVAKRGQDVALRCDPISGHVSLFWYQQALGQGPEFLTYFQNEAQLDKSGLPSDRFFAERPEGSVSTLKIQRTQQEDSAVYLCASSSLGTSPYQETQYFGPGTRLLVL.

The genes are TRBV4-2 and TRBJ2-3; TRBD2 is a possible D gene (7 bases). V lost 0 bases to trimming and J lost 9 bases, with 16 bases between them. CDR3 length equals 15 residues. Looked up from germline, CDR1 is LGHNA and CDR2 is YNFKEQ. CDR3 sequence (DNA): TGTGCCAGCAGCCAAGATGAGGGGGGGTCTTGGACGCAGTATTTT. It codes for CASSQDEGGSWTQYF.

The rearrangement joins TRBV5-1 to TRBJ2-1; possible D gene TRBD2, 7 bases. Germline lookup yields CDR1 SGHRS and CDR2 YFSETQ. Trimming cost V 4 bases and J 2 bases, with 13 bases left between them. The CDR3 is 15 amino acids. As DNA, the CDR3 is TGCGCCAGCAGCCTGGGGGCGGGGGCCTACAATGAGCAGTTCTTC. It encodes CASSLGAGAYNEQFF.

This chain joins TRBV5-1 and TRBJ2-7; D ambiguous. CDR1 is SGHRS and CDR2 is YFSETQ in the germline V gene. The CDR3 length is 14 residues. Between the trimmed V and J ends, which lost 0 bases and 0 bases, there was a span of 7 bases. The CDR3 loop reads CASSLEWASYEQYF. The CDR3 DNA is TGCGCCAGCAGCTTGGAGTGGGCCTCCTACGAGCAGTACTTC.

The CDR3 sequence: CASSIGKIQGIIYGANVLTF. As DNA, the CDR3 is TGTGCCAGTAGTATAGGGAAAATACAGGGTATCATTTATGGGGCCAACGTCCTGACTTTC. V usage is TRBV19 and J usage is TRBJ2-6; D perhaps matches TRBD1 (6 bases). This CDR3 spans 20 amino acids. Germline V gives CDR1 LNHDA, CDR2 SQIVND (reference sequence). The V end was cut by 1 base, the J end by 3 bases, with 22 bases between.

A note on this clone: This CDR3 fails to terminate in the conserved phenylalanine or tryptophan, so it likely reflects a read error. Here the CDR3 reads CASSLEGDEQYL. The DNA of the CDR3 is TGCGCCAGCAGCTTGGAAGGAGACGAGCAGTACCTC. The gene calls are TRBV5-1 and TRBJ2-7; D is unclear. The V and J ends lost 0 bases and 5 bases respectively, with 6 bases between them. The CDR3 consists of 12 residues. Germline loops: CDR1 SGHRS, CDR2 YFSETQ.

V usage is TRBV5-8 and J usage is TRBJ1-4, with D possibly being TRBD1 (6 bases). The V end was cut by 1 base, the J end by 7 bases, with 17 bases between. Looked up from germline, CDR1 is SGHTS and CDR2 is YDEGEE. The length of the CDR3 is 16 residues. The CDR3 loop is CASSLTGTIKGEKLFF. The CDR3 DNA follows: TGTGCCAGCAGCTTGACAGGGACGATAAAGGGTGAAAAACTGTTTTTT.

The chain joins TRBV29-1 to TRBJ1-1, with D perhaps TRBD1 (6 bases). CDR1 and CDR2 (germline): SQVTM, ANQGSEA. This CDR3 has 13 residues. Trimming took 4 bases from V and 3 from J, leaving 12 bases between them. The CDR3 spells CSVATGLDTEAFF. DNA of the CDR3: TGCAGCGTTGCAACAGGGTTGGACACTGAAGCTTTCTTT.

The rearrangement joins TRBV6-4 to TRBJ1-5; no reliable D call. Germline CDR1 and CDR2: MRHNA and SNTAGT. This CDR3 is 14 amino acids long. The V and J ends lost 2 bases and 2 bases respectively, with 7 bases between them. The CDR3: CASSDKERNQPQHF. DNA for the CDR3: TGTGCCAGCAGTGACAAGGAGCGCAATCAGCCCCAGCATTTT.

The genes are TRBV5-1 and TRBJ1-2; no clear D gene. The V gene lost 2 bases and the J gene lost 5 bases, with 16 bases spanning the gap. The CDR3 length is 15 residues. Germline assignment: CDR1 SGHRS and CDR2 YFSETQ. CDR3 sequence (DNA): TGCGCCAGCAGCTTTAGTCCATCGGCGGCGTATGGCTACACCTTC. Its protein is CASSFSPSAAYGYTF.

CDR3 DNA sequence: TGTGCCAGCAGTGTTTCCCCCACAGGGGGGGGTGAGCAGTTCTTC. It is translated as CASSVSPTGGGEQFF. The chain links TRBV6-1 to TRBJ2-1; tentative D call: TRBD1 (8 bases). Trimming pared 4 bases from V and 9 bases from J, leaving 19 bases between. The CDR3 totals 15 residues. Germline loops: CDR1 MNHNS, CDR2 SASEGT.

The chain carries TRBV5-1 and TRBJ2-7; tentatively, D is TRBD1 (6 bases). CDR1 is SGHRS, CDR2 YFSETQ, per germline. The CDR3 runs to 13 residues. Trimming pared 2 bases from V and 9 bases from J, leaving 15 bases between. The CDR3: CASSFDTQGTQYF. CDR3 nucleotides: TGCGCCAGCAGCTTCGACACCCAGGGGACGCAGTACTTC.